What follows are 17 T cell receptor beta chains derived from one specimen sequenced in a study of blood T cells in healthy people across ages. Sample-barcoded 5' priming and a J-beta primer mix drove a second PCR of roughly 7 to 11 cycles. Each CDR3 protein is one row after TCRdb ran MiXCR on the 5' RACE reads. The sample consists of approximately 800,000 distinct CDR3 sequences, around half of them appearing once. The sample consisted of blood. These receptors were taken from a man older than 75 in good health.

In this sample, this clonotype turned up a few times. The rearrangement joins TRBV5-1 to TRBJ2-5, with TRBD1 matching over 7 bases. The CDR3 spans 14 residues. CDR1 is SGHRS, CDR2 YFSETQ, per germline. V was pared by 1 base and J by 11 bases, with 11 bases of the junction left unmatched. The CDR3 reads CASSLYTGVGEQYF. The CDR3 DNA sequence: TGCGCCAGCAGCTTGTATACAGGGGTAGGGGAGCAGTACTTC.

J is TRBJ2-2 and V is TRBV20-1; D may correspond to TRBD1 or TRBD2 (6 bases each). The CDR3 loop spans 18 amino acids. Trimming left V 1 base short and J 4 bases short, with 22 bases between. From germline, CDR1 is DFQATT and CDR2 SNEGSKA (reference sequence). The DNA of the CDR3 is TGCAGTGCTAGAGCCGTCGGGGGCCAAAAACTAGGCACCGGGGAGCTGTTTTTT. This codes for CSARAVGGQKLGTGELFF.

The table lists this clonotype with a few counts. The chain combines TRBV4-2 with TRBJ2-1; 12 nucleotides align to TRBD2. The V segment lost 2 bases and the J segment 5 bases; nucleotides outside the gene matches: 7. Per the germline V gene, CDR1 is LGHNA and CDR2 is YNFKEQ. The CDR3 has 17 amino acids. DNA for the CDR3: TGTGCCAGCAGCCAACAAACCGGACTAGCGGGAAACAATGAGCAGTTCTTC. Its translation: CASSQQTGLAGNNEQFF.

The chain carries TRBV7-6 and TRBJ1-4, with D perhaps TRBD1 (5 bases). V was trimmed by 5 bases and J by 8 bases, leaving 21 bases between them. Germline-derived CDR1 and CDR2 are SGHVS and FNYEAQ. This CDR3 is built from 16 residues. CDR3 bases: TGTGCCAGCAGCCCCGGCAGGGCCCCTAATCGGGAAAAACTGTTTTTT. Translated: CASSPGRAPNREKLFF. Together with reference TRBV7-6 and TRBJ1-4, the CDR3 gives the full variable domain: GAGVSQSPRYKVTKRGQDVALRCDPISGHVSLYWYRQALGQGPEFLTYFNYEAQQDKSGLPNDRFSAERPEGSISTLTIQRTEQRDSAMYRCASSPGRAPNREKLFFGSGTQLSVL.

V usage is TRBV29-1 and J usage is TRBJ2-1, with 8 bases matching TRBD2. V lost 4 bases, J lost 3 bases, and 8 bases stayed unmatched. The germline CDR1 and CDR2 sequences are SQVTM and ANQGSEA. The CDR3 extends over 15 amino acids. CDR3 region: CSVVAGGLFYNEQFF. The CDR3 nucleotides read TGCAGCGTTGTTGCGGGGGGCCTCTTCTACAATGAGCAGTTCTTC.

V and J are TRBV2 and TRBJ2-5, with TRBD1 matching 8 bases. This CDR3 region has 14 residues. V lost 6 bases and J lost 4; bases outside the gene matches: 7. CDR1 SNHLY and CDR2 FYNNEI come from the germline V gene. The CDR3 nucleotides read TGTGCCAGCAGGCTTCGGACAGGGTTAGAGACCCAGTACTTC. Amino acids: CASRLRTGLETQYF.

The CDR3 loop is CSVEGLPPSNYGYTF. CDR3 DNA: TGCAGCGTTGAAGGTCTACCCCCTAGTAACTATGGCTACACCTTC. V is TRBV29-1 and J is TRBJ1-2; D call uncertain. Germline V gene lookup returns CDR1 SQVTM and CDR2 ANQGSEA. With 1 base removed from V and 1 base from J, the gap between germline ends came to 13 bases. The CDR3 is 15 amino acids.

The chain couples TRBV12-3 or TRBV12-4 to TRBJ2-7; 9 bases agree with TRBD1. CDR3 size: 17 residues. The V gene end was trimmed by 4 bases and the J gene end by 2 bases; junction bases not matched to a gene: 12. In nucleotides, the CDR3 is TGTGCCAGCAGTTATCTTTCCCGGGACAGGGCTACCTACGAGCAGTACTTC. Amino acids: CASSYLSRDRATYEQYF.

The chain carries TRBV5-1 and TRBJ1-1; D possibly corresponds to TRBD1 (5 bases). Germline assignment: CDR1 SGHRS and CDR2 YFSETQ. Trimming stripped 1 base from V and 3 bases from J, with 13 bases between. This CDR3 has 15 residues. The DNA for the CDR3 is TGCGCCAGCAGCTTGCAGGACATATCGTACACTGAAGCTTTCTTT. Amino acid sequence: CASSLQDISYTEAFF.

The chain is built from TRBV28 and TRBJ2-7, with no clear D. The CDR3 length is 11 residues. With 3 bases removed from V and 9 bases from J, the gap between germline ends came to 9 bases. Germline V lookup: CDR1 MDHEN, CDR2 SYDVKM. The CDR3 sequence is CASSFTSGQYF. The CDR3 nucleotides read TGTGCCAGCAGTTTTACCTCTGGGCAGTACTTC.

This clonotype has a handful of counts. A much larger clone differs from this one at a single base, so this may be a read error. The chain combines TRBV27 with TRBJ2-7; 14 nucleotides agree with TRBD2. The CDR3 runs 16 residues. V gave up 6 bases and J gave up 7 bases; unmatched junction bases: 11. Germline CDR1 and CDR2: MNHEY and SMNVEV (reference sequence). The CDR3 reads CASSRLAGGTSYEQYF. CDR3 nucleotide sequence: TGTGCCAGCAGCCGACTAGCGGGAGGGACAAGCTATGAGCAGTACTTC.

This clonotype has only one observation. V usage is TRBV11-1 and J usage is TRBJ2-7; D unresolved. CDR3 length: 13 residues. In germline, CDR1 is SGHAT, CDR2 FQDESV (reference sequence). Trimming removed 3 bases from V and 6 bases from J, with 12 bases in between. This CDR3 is CASSLGRAGEQYF. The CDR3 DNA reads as TGTGCCAGCAGCTTGGGAAGGGCTGGCGAGCAGTACTTC.

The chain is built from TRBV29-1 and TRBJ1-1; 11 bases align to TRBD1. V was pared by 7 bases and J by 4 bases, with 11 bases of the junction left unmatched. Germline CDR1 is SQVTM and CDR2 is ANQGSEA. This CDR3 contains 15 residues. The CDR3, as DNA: TGCAGCGCGAGGACAGGGGGCGCCCCGGGCACTGAAGCTTTCTTT. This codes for CSARTGGAPGTEAFF.

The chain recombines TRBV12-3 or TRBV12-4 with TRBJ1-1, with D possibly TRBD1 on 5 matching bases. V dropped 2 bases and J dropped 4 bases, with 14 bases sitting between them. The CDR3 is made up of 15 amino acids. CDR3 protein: CASSLKAGRGTEAFF. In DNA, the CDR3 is TGTGCCAGCAGTTTAAAGGCAGGGAGAGGCACTGAAGCTTTCTTT.

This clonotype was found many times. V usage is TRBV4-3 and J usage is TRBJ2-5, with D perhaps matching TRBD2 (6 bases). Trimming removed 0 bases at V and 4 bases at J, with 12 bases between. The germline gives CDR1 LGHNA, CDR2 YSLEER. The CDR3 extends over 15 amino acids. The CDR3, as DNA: TGCGCCAGCAGCCAAGATCCCGGGAGTACAGAGACCCAGTACTTC. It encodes CASSQDPGSTETQYF.

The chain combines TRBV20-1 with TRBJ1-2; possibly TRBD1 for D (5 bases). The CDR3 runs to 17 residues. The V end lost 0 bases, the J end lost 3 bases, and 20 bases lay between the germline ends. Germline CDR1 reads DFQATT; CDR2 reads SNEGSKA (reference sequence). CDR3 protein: CSARDAGRAQWDYGYTF. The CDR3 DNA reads TGCAGTGCTAGAGATGCGGGCAGGGCGCAATGGGACTATGGCTACACCTTC.

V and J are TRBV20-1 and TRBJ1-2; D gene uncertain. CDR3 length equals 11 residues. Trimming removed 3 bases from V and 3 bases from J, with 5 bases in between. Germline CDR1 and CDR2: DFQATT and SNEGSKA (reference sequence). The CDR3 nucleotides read TGCAGTGCTAGCCAGTACTATGGCTACACCTTC. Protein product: CSASQYYGYTF.